This T cell receptor beta chain was identified in a study of identical twins. Study-level points and caveats: For out-of-frame alpha sequences shared by twins, low generation probability was in excess.

In the case of this clonotype: As yet, its antigen is unknown.

From the 5' RACE reads, TCRdb called clonotypes with MiXCR, one entry per CDR3 protein. The repertoire has around 490,000 distinct CDR3 sequences, 13% to 15% of them found once; the top ten carry more than 0.4%. CDR1 is SQVTM and CDR2 is ANQGSEA in the germline V gene. The CDR3 length is 16 residues. Unmatched junction bases numbered 15, after V lost 5 bases and J lost 6 bases. These records were also assigned to another study, of yellow fever vaccine responses in identical twins.

The TCR sequence derives from a young woman in good health. The sequenced sample was CD4+ T cells sorted from blood. J is TRBJ2-2 and V is TRBV29-1, with 7 bases that match TRBD1. The CDR3 DNA reads as TGCAGCGTTTCTGAGATGTCAGGGGGTAGCCCCGGGGAGCTGTTTTTT. Translated: CSVSEMSGGSPGELFF.